This T cell receptor beta chain was recorded in a study of control samples from healthy donors and cancer patients. Profiling relied on immunoSEQ multiplex PCR, and the TCRdb table lists in-frame clones only, not all of them. The sample has approximately 70,000 clones, more than 85% seen once; the top ten hold over 3.5%. In germline, CDR1 is LGHDT, CDR2 YNNKEL (reference sequence). CDR3 length: 12 amino acids. V was trimmed by 1 base and J by 7 bases, leaving 2 bases between them. V is TRBV3-1 (or the pseudogene TRBV3-2) and J is TRBJ1-6; D gene unclear. The specimen was blood. The receptor's source is a woman aged 45-60 years in good health. CDR3 loop: CASSQGNSPLHF. The CDR3 DNA is TGTGCCAGCAGCCAAGGGAATTCACCCCTCCACTTT.